These 32 T cell receptor beta chains came from one sample sequenced in a study of blood T cell repertoires in COVID-19. Measured with immunoSEQ multiplex PCR; TCRdb has only the in-frame clones, and not every one. There are 20,000 or so clones in the sample; 75% to 90% occur only once, and about 3.2% lies in the top ten. The sequenced sample was peripheral blood. The receptor source for this set is a human donor in a cohort sampled during active COVID-19.

The CDR3 sequence is CASSRRQGTGGERETQYF. The CDR3 nucleotides read TGTGCCAGCAGCCGCCGACAAGGGACAGGGGGAGAGAGAGAGACCCAGTACTTC. This sequence joins TRBV7-9 and TRBJ2-5; 11 bases match TRBD1. CDR3 length: 18 amino acids. Germline trimming cut 5 bases from V and 4 bases from J; bases unmatched to any gene: 15. From germline, CDR1 is SEHNR and CDR2 FQNEAQ (reference sequence).

V and J are TRBV28 and TRBJ1-3; D possibly corresponds to TRBD1 (6 bases). The V and J ends lost 10 bases and 2 bases respectively, with 15 bases between them. Germline V lookup: CDR1 MDHEN, CDR2 SYDVKM. The length of the CDR3 is 14 residues. CDR3 residues: CANPGTSTGNTIYF. CDR3 DNA: TGTGCCAACCCCGGGACATCGACTGGAAACACCATATATTTT.

This rearrangement joins TRBV12-3 or TRBV12-4 to TRBJ2-7; D remains unclear. Trimming cost V 5 bases and J 1 base, with 3 bases left between them. This CDR3 comprises 11 residues. The CDR3 DNA is TGTGCCAGCAGTCCATCCTACGAGCAGTACTTC. This gives the protein CASSPSYEQYF.

The chain recombines TRBV2 with TRBJ2-1, with 13 positions matching TRBD2. J gave up 7 bases and V 7 bases, and 13 bases lay outside the gene matches. The germline gives CDR1 SNHLY, CDR2 FYNNEI. The CDR3 runs to 17 residues. The CDR3: CASIIIGLAGAVNEQFF. The CDR3 DNA sequence: TGTGCCAGCATTATAATAGGACTAGCGGGGGCGGTGAATGAGCAGTTCTTC.

This rearrangement joins TRBV6-5 to TRBJ1-5, with D perhaps matching TRBD1 (6 bases). CDR3 length: 13 residues. CDR1 is MNHEY, CDR2 SVGAGI, per germline. The V and J ends lost 11 bases and 8 bases respectively, with 19 bases between them. DNA for the CDR3: TGTGCCGCTGGCAGGGGTGGGAGGGAGCCCCAGCATTTT. It is translated as CAAGRGGREPQHF.

V usage is TRBV10-3 and J usage is TRBJ2-1; TRBD2 agrees at 7 bases. The V and J ends lost 1 base and 5 bases, in that order; junction bases with no gene match: 5. The length of the CDR3 is 15 residues. Germline-derived CDR1 and CDR2 are ENHRY and SYGVKD. The CDR3, as DNA: TGTGCCATCAGTGAGTTTGGCCTAGCGGACAATGAGCAGTTCTTC. Protein sequence: CAISEFGLADNEQFF.

In this sample, this clone turned up once. V is TRBV6-5 and J is TRBJ2-1, with D possibly matching TRBD1 (5 bases). The CDR3 contains 13 residues. V lost 6 bases, J lost 1 base, and 7 bases lay in between. Germline V gene data show CDR1 as MNHEY and CDR2 as SVGAGI. CDR3: CASRHRSYNEQFF. Here the CDR3 DNA reads TGTGCCAGCAGACACAGGTCCTACAATGAGCAGTTCTTC.

The CDR3 protein is CASSLKAGSYGYTF. CDR3 DNA: TGTGCCAGCAGTTTAAAGGCGGGATCCTATGGCTACACCTTC. The chain carries TRBV27 and TRBJ1-2; D remains ambiguous. The CDR3 length is 14 residues. Germline values: CDR1 MNHEY, CDR2 SMNVEV (reference sequence). The V end lost 2 bases, the J end lost 4 bases, and 11 bases lay between the germline ends.

The chain combines TRBV7-9 with TRBJ1-5; no clear D gene. Germline CDR1 reads SEHNR; CDR2 reads FQNEAQ (reference sequence). The CDR3 is 14 residues long. Trimming left V 5 bases short and J 1 base short, with 9 bases between. The CDR3 spells CASSTHTSNQPQHF. Written as DNA, the CDR3 is TGTGCCAGCAGCACGCACACAAGCAATCAGCCCCAGCATTTT.

The chain employs TRBV4-1 and TRBJ1-2; 9 bases fit TRBD1. From germline, CDR1 is MGHRA and CDR2 YSYEKL. The length of the CDR3 is 16 residues. The ends lost 4 bases at V and 4 bases at J; junction bases unmatched: 10. CDR3 nucleotide sequence: TGCGCCAGCAGCCTCACAAGGGACAGGGTGTCCTATGGCTACACCTTC. Protein product: CASSLTRDRVSYGYTF.

The J gene is TRBJ1-5, the V gene TRBV4-1; D is uncertain. Germline V gene lookup returns CDR1 MGHRA and CDR2 YSYEKL. Trimming pared 1 base from V and 6 bases from J, leaving 10 bases between. This CDR3 region has 14 residues. The CDR3 region is CASSQGSLGQPQHF. The CDR3 DNA follows: TGCGCCAGCAGCCAAGGGTCACTCGGTCAGCCCCAGCATTTT.

This clone was detected a few times. The chain has TRBV5-1 and TRBJ2-7; TRBD2 agrees at 8 bases. The length of the CDR3 is 14 residues. J was trimmed by 2 bases and V by 4 bases; bases with no gene match: 5. Germline lookup yields CDR1 SGHRS and CDR2 YFSETQ. The CDR3 loop reads CASSLSGGTYEQYF. CDR3 sequence (DNA): TGCGCCAGCAGCCTGTCGGGAGGGACCTACGAGCAGTACTTC.

This clone was recorded only once. The rearrangement joins TRBV28 to TRBJ1-5, with a possible D match to TRBD1 (6 bases). This CDR3 is built from 16 residues. In germline, CDR1 is MDHEN, CDR2 SYDVKM. The ends were cut back, 6 bases at V and 0 bases at J, with 15 bases in the middle. CDR3 nucleotides: TGTGCCAGCAGGACGGGACACCTCTATAGCAATCAGCCCCAGCATTTT. It encodes CASRTGHLYSNQPQHF.

The chain is built from TRBV5-4 and TRBJ2-3; 11 nucleotides match TRBD2. Germline lookup yields CDR1 SGHNT and CDR2 YYREEE (reference sequence). Germline trimming cut 3 bases from V and 4 bases from J; bases unmatched to any gene: 7. The CDR3 runs to 16 residues. CDR3 coding DNA: TGTGCCAGCAGCTCCCGACTAGCGGGGTCTGCAGATACGCAGTATTTT. It is translated as CASSSRLAGSADTQYF.

V gene TRBV24-1 combines with J gene TRBJ2-7; 7 bases fit TRBD1. CDR3 length: 12 amino acids. Germline V gene sequence: CDR1 KGHDR, CDR2 SFDVKD. The junction had 3 bases not matched to a gene; V was cut back by 7 bases and J by 4 bases. The CDR3 region is CATSEQGYEQYF. CDR3 bases: TGTGCCACCAGCGAACAGGGGTACGAGCAGTACTTC.

V and J are TRBV19 and TRBJ2-5; tentatively, D is TRBD1 (5 bases). The length of the CDR3 is 15 residues. The V and J ends lost 6 bases and 0 bases respectively, with 14 bases between them. Looked up from germline, CDR1 is LNHDA and CDR2 is SQIVND (reference sequence). The CDR3 nucleotides read TGTGCCAGTAGCAGGGAAGGCAGTTACCAAGAGACCCAGTACTTC. Residues: CASSREGSYQETQYF.

The chain combines TRBV11-2 with TRBJ2-1; D is perhaps TRBD2 (6 bases). This CDR3 spans 15 amino acids. Trimming pared 1 base from V and 7 bases from J, leaving 14 bases between. The germline V gene encodes CDR1 SGHAT and CDR2 FQNNGV. In DNA form, the CDR3 reads TGTGCCAGCAGCTTAGGCGGGAATGGACGAAATGAGCAGTTCTTC. This encodes CASSLGGNGRNEQFF.

The gene calls are TRBV10-3 and TRBJ2-7, with 8 positions matching TRBD2. Germline assignment: CDR1 ENHRY and CDR2 SYGVKD. The CDR3 is 14 residues long. Germline trimming cut 6 bases from V and 4 bases from J; bases unmatched to any gene: 8. The CDR3 DNA reads as TGTGCCATCAGATTCTCGGGACTAGTGTACGAGCAGTACTTC. This codes for CAIRFSGLVYEQYF.

This chain joins TRBV3-1 (or the pseudogene TRBV3-2) and TRBJ1-2, with D maybe TRBD1 (5 bases). Trimming removed 4 bases at V and 6 bases at J, with 24 bases between. This CDR3 has 17 residues. CDR1 is LGHDT, CDR2 YNNKEL, per germline (reference sequence). The CDR3 nucleotides read TGTGCCAGCAGCCCCCTGGCATCTACGCGGGGGGATCATGGCTACACCTTC. Its protein product is CASSPLASTRGDHGYTF.

This clone was picked up one time. As DNA, the CDR3 is TGTGCCAGTACACCTCCAGGGTTCTCATTCGGGACTGAAGCTTTCTTT. As protein: CASTPPGFSFGTEAFF. The chain couples TRBV19 to TRBJ1-1; D possibly corresponds to TRBD1 (5 bases). In germline, CDR1 is LNHDA, CDR2 SQIVND (reference sequence). This CDR3 has 16 amino acids. V was cut by 7 bases and J by 5 bases, with 23 bases left in between.

The V gene is TRBV19, the J gene TRBJ2-7; D is unresolved. V gave up 3 bases and J gave up 1 base, with 10 bases separating them. Germline V gene sequence: CDR1 LNHDA, CDR2 SQIVND (reference sequence). The CDR3 runs 14 residues. The CDR3 bases are TGTGCCAGTAGTATCGAATACACGTCCTACGAGCAGTACTTC. Translated, it gives CASSIEYTSYEQYF.

This chain joins TRBV10-2 and TRBJ2-7; 16 bases are shared with TRBD2. This CDR3 comprises 17 residues. From germline, CDR1 is WSHSY and CDR2 SAAADI. Germline trimming cut 4 bases from V and 1 base from J; bases unmatched to any gene: 4. DNA for the CDR3: TGCGCCAGCAGTGCGGGGACTAGCGGGAGGGGATCCTACGAGCAGTACTTC. It translates to CASSAGTSGRGSYEQYF.

The chain links TRBV19 to TRBJ1-6, with 7 bases identical to TRBD1. The CDR3 sequence is 14 residues long. Germline values: CDR1 LNHDA, CDR2 SQIVND (reference sequence). The J segment lost 10 bases and the V segment lost 9 bases, leaving 12 bases of the junction unmatched. CDR3 sequence: CASKRQGPESPLHF. The CDR3 DNA sequence: TGTGCCAGCAAAAGACAGGGACCAGAATCACCCCTCCACTTT.

This chain joins TRBV21-1 and TRBJ1-4. TRBV21-1 is reported as a pseudogene. The CDR3 loop spans 19 amino acids. Written as DNA, the CDR3 is TGTGCCAGCAGCCACTGCGGGAGGGAGCCCAACAGAGAAAATGAAAAACTGTTTTTT. It translates to CASSHCGREPNRENEKLFF.

The chain couples TRBV5-1 to TRBJ2-3; 11 nucleotides line up with TRBD1. The CDR3 is 16 amino acids. The germline gives CDR1 SGHRS, CDR2 YFSETQ. V lost 1 base, J lost 5 bases, and 6 bases stayed unmatched. The CDR3 is CASSLIGQGAGDTQYF. DNA of the CDR3: TGCGCCAGCAGCTTGATAGGACAGGGGGCAGGAGATACGCAGTATTTT.

The chain joins TRBV5-4 to TRBJ2-3; 7 bases line up with TRBD2. CDR1 is SGHNT and CDR2 is YYREEE in the germline V gene (reference sequence). The trim removed 4 bases at V and 5 bases at J, leaving 13 bases unmatched. The CDR3 consists of 16 residues. The CDR3 is CASSRGAGVQVDTQYF. The CDR3 DNA follows: TGTGCCAGCAGCCGAGGGGCGGGAGTGCAGGTAGATACGCAGTATTTT.

The chain couples TRBV2 to TRBJ1-2; no firm D call. The CDR3 extends over 12 amino acids. Germline CDR1 and CDR2: SNHLY and FYNNEI. V lost 1 base, J lost 5 bases, and 5 bases lay in between. The CDR3 nucleotides read TGTGCCAGCAGTGAAGGGACTTATGGCTACACCTTC. Translated: CASSEGTYGYTF.

The V and J genes are TRBV7-9 and TRBJ2-2; D not resolved. V lost 3 bases and J 4 bases, leaving 9 bases between the germline ends. The CDR3 is 14 amino acids. CDR1 SEHNR and CDR2 FQNEAQ come from the germline V gene (reference sequence). The CDR3 sequence: CASSLAVVTGELFF. CDR3 nucleotides: TGTGCCAGCAGCTTGGCCGTCGTCACCGGGGAGCTGTTTTTT.

The V call is TRBV19, the J call TRBJ1-2, with 7 bases matching TRBD1. Germline assignment: CDR1 LNHDA and CDR2 SQIVND (reference sequence). The CDR3 covers 12 residues. Trimming removed 5 bases from V and 5 bases from J; junction bases left unmatched: 2. CDR3 nucleotides: TGTGCCAGTAGTCGACAGGGTTATGGCTACACCTTC. It translates to CASSRQGYGYTF.

The chain recombines TRBV5-1 with TRBJ1-2; 10 bases fit TRBD1. Unmatched junction bases numbered 9, after V lost 4 bases and J lost 3 bases. The CDR3 extends over 16 amino acids. The V gene's germline CDR1 is SGHRS and CDR2 YFSETQ. The CDR3 sequence is CASSLMPGQGHYGYTF. DNA for the CDR3: TGCGCCAGCAGCCTAATGCCGGGACAGGGGCACTATGGCTACACCTTC.

The V and J genes are TRBV6-5 and TRBJ2-7; TRBD1 matches 8 bases. Germline CDR1 and CDR2: MNHEY and SVGAGI. There are 16 residues in the CDR3. V trimming: 0 bases; J trimming: 0 bases; junction bases outside the gene matches: 4. The CDR3 DNA reads TGTGCCAGCAGTTACTCCCCGACAGGGGACTCCTACGAGCAGTACTTC. Its translation is CASSYSPTGDSYEQYF.

This chain links TRBV7-2 with TRBJ1-2; D not certain. Trimming took off 0 bases at V and 8 bases at J, with 13 bases between the two ends. The CDR3 has 14 amino acids. Per the germline V gene, CDR1 is SGHTA and CDR2 is FQGNSA. CDR3 sequence reads: CASSLASILNGYTF. In DNA form, the CDR3 reads TGTGCCAGCAGCTTAGCTAGCATCTTGAACGGCTACACCTTC.